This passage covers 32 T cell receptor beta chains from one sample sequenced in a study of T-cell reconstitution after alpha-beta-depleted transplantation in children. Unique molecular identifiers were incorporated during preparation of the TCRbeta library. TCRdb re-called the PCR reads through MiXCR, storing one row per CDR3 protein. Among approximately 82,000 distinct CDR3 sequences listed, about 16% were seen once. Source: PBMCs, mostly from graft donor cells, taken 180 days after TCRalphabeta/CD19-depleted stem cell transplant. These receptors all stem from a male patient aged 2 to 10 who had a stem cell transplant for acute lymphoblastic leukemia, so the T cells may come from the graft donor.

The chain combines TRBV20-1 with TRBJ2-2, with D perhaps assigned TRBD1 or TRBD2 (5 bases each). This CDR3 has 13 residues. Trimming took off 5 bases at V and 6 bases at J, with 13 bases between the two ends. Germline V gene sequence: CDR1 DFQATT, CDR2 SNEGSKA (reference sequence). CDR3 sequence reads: CSAVAGTSGELFF. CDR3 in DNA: TGCAGTGCTGTGGCCGGGACCTCCGGGGAGCTGTTTTTT.

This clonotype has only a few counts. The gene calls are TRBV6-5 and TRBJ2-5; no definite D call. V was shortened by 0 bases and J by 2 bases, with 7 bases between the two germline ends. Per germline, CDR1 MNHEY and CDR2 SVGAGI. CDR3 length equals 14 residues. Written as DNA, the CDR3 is TGTGCCAGCAGTTACTCGGGCACTCAAGAGACCCAGTACTTC. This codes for CASSYSGTQETQYF.

The CDR3 sequence is CATSERTGGSGYTF. The CDR3 region has the DNA TGTGCCACCAGTGAACGGACAGGGGGCAGTGGCTACACCTTC. The V call is TRBV24-1, the J call TRBJ1-2, with 11 positions matching TRBD1. The CDR3 runs 14 residues. The germline V gene encodes CDR1 KGHDR and CDR2 SFDVKD. V shed 4 bases and J 7 bases; nucleotides not matched to a gene: 4.

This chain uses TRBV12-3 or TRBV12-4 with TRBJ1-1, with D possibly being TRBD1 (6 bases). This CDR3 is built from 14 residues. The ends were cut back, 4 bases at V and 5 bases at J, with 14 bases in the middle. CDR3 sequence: CASSSGGRGTEAFF. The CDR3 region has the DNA TGTGCCAGCAGTTCGGGGGGGCGTGGGACTGAAGCTTTCTTT.

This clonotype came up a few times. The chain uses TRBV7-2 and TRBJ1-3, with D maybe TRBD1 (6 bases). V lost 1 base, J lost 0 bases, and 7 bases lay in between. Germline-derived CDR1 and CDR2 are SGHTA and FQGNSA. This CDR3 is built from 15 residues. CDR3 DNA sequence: TGTGCCAGCAGCTTAGGACAGGACTCTGGAAACACCATATATTTT. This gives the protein CASSLGQDSGNTIYF.

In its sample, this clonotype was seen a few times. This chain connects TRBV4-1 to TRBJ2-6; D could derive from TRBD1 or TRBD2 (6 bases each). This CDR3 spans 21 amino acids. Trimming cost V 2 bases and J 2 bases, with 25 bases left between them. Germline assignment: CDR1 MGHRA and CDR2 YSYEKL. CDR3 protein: CASSQSLPDPGGVTGANVLTF. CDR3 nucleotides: TGCGCCAGCAGCCAATCCCTCCCTGACCCCGGGGGCGTTACTGGGGCCAACGTCCTGACTTTC.

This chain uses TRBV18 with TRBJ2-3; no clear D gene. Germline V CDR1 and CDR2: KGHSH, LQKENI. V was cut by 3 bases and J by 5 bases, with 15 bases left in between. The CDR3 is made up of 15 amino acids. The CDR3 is CASSPGLDHGDTQYF. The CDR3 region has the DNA TGTGCCAGCTCACCTGGGTTGGACCACGGAGATACGCAGTATTTT.

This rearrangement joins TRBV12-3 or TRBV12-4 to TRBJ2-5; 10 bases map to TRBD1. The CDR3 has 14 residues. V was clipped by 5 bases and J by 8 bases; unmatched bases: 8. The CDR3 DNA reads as TGTGCCAGCAGTCCCTTGGGGACAGGGGATACCCAGTACTTC. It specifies CASSPLGTGDTQYF.

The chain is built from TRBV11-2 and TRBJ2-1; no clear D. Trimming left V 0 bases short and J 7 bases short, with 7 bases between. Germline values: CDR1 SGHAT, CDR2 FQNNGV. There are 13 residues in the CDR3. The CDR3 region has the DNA TGTGCCAGCAGCTTAGATCGGGCTAATGAGCAGTTCTTC. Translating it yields CASSLDRANEQFF.

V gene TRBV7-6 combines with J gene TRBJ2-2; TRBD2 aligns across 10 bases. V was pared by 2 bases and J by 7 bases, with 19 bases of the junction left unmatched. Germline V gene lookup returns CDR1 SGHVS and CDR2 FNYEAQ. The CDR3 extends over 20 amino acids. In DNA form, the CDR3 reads TGTGCCAGCAGCTTATCACGTGCCCGGTCGGAGCGGGGGGGCGACGGGGAGCTGTTTTTT. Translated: CASSLSRARSERGGDGELFF.

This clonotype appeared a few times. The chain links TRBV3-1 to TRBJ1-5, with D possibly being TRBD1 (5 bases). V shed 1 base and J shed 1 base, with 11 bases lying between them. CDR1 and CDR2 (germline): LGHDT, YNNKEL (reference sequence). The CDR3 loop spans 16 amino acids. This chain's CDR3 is CASSQAAGSSNQPQHF. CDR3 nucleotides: TGTGCCAGCAGCCAAGCGGCAGGGTCCAGCAATCAGCCCCAGCATTTT.

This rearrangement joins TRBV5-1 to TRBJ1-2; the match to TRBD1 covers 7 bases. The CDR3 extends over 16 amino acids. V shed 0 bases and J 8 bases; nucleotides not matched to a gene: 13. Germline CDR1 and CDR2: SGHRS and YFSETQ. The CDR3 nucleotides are TGCGCCAGCAGCTTGGTAGGAGCGACAGGGCAAGCGGGCTACACCTTC. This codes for CASSLVGATGQAGYTF.

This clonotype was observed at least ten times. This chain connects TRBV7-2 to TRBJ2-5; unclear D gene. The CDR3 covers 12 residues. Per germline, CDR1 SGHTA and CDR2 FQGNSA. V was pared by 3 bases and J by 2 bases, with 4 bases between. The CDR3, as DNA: TGTGCCAGCAGCTTGGCTCAAGAGACCCAGTACTTC. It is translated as CASSLAQETQYF.

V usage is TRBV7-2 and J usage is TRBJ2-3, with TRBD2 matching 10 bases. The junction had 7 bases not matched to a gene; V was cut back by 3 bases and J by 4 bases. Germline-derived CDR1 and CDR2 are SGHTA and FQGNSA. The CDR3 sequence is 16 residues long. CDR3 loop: CASSLMSGGVSDTQYF. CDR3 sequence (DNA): TGTGCCAGCAGCTTGATGAGCGGGGGGGTCTCAGATACGCAGTATTTT.

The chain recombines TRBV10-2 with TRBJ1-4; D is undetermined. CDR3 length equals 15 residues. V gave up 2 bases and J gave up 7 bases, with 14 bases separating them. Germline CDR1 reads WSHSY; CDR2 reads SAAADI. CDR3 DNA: TGCGCCAGCAGTGAGGTTAGCATTAGGCGTGAAAAACTGTTTTTT. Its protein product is CASSEVSIRREKLFF.

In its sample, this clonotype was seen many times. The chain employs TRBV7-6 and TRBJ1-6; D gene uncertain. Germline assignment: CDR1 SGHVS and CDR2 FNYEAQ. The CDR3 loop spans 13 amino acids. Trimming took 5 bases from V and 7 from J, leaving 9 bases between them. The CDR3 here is CASSPNMNSPLHF. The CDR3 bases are TGTGCCAGCAGCCCTAACATGAATTCACCCCTCCACTTT. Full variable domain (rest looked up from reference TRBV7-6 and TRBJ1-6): GAGVSQSPRYKVTKRGQDVALRCDPISGHVSLYWYRQALGQGPEFLTYFNYEAQQDKSGLPNDRFSAERPEGSISTLTIQRTEQRDSAMYRCASSPNMNSPLHFGNGTRLTVT.

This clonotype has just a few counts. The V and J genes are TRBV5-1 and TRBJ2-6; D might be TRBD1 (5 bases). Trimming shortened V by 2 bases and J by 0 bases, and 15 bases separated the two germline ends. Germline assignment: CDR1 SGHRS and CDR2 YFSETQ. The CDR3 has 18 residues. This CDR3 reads CASSLRFRERSGANVLTF. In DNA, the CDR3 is TGCGCCAGCAGCTTAAGATTCAGGGAACGCTCTGGGGCCAACGTCCTGACTTTC.

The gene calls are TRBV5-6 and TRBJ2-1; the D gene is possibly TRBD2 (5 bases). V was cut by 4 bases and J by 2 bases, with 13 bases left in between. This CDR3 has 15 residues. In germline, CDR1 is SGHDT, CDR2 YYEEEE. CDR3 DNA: TGTGCCAGCAGCGAGGGCGGGTTAACCTACAATGAGCAGTTCTTC. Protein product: CASSEGGLTYNEQFF.

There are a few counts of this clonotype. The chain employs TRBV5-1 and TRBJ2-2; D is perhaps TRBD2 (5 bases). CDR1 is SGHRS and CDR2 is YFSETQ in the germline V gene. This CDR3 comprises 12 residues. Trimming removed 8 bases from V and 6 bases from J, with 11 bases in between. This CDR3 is CASDFGAGELFF. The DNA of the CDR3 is TGCGCCAGTGACTTCGGGGCCGGGGAGCTGTTTTTT.

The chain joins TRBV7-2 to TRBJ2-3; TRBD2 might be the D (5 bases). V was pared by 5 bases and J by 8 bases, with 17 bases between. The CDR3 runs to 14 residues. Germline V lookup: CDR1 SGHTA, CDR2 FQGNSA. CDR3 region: CASSPTPGRGTQYF. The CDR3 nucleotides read TGTGCCAGCAGCCCGACTCCCGGCCGGGGTACGCAGTATTTT.

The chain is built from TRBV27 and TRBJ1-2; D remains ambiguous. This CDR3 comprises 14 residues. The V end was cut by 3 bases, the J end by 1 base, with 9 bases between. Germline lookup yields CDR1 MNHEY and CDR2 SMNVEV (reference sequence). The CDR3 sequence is CASSFGISNYGYTF. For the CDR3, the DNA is TGTGCCAGCAGTTTTGGGATAAGTAACTATGGCTACACCTTC.

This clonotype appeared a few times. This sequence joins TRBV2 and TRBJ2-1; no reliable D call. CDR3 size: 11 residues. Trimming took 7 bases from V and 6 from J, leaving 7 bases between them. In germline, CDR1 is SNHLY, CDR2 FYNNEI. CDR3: CASNLANEQFF. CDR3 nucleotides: TGTGCCAGCAACTTAGCCAATGAGCAGTTCTTC.

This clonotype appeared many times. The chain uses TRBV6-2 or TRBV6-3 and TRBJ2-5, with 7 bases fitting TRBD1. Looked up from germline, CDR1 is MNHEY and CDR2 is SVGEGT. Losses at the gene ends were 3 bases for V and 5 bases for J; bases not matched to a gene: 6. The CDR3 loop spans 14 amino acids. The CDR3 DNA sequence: TGTGCCAGCAGTTATACCGAGGACAGGGAGACCCAGTACTTC. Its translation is CASSYTEDRETQYF.

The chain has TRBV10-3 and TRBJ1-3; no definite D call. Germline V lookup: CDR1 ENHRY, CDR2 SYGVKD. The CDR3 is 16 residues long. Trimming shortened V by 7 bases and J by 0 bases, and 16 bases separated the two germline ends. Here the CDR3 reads CAITQEGLLSGNTIYF. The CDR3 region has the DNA TGTGCCATCACCCAGGAAGGACTACTCTCTGGAAACACCATATATTTT.

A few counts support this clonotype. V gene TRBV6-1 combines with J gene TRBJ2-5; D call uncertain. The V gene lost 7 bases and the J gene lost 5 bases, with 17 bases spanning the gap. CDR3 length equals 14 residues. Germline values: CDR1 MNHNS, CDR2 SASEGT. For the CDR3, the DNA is TGTGCCAGCAAGCCACAGCACTCCGGGGAGACCCAGTACTTC. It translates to CASKPQHSGETQYF.

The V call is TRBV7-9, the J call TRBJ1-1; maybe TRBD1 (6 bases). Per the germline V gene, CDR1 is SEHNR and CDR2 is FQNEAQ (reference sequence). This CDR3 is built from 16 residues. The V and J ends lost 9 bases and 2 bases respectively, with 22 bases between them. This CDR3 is CASHSRDRGGNTEAFF. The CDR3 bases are TGTGCCAGTCATTCCCGGGACCGAGGGGGAAACACTGAAGCTTTCTTT.

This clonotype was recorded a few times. CDR3: CASSDSLAKNIQYF. The CDR3 bases are TGTGCCAGCAGTGATTCCCTAGCCAAAAACATTCAGTACTTC. This rearrangement joins TRBV2 to TRBJ2-4; D is undetermined. Germline V gene data show CDR1 as SNHLY and CDR2 as FYNNEI. Trimming cost V 3 bases and J 0 bases, with 6 bases left between them. This CDR3 has 14 residues. Drawing the rest from reference TRBV2 and TRBJ2-4, the complete variable domain is EPEVTQTPSHQVTQMGQEVILRCVPISNHLYFYWYRQILGQKVEFLVSFYNNEISEKSEIFDDQFSVERPDGSNFTLKIRSTKLEDSAMYFCASSDSLAKNIQYFGAGTRLSVL.

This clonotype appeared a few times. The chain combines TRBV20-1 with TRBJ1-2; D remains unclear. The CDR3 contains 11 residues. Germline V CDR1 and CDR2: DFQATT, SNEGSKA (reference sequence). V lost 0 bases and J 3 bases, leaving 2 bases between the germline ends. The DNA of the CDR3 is TGCAGTGCTAGAGAGTACTATGGCTACACCTTC. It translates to CSAREYYGYTF.

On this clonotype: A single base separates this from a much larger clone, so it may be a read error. Here the CDR3 reads CATSRDYETQHF. DNA of the CDR3: TGTGCCACCAGCAGAGATTACGAGACCCAGCACTTC. This rearrangement joins TRBV15 to TRBJ2-5; D remains unclear. Per the germline V gene, CDR1 is LNHNV and CDR2 is YYDKDF (reference sequence). The CDR3 has 12 amino acids. Full variable domain (outside the CDR3, taken from reference TRBV15 and TRBJ2-5): DAMVIQNPRYQVTQFGKPVTLSCSQTLNHNVMYWYQQKSSQAPKLLFHYYDKDFNNEADTPDNFQSRRPNTSFCFLDIRSPGLGDTAMYLCATSRDYETQHFGPGTRLLVL.

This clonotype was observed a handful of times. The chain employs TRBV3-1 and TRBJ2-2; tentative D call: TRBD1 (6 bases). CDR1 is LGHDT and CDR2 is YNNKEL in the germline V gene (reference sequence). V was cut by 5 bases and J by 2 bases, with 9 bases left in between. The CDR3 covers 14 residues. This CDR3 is CASSWTVNTGELFF. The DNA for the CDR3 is TGTGCCAGCAGCTGGACAGTAAACACCGGGGAGCTGTTTTTT.

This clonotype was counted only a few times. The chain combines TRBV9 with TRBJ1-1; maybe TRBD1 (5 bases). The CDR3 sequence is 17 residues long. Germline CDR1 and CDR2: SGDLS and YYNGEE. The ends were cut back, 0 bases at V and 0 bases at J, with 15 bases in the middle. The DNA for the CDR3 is TGTGCCAGCAGCGTAGTTGCAGGGTACGGCATGAACACTGAAGCTTTCTTT. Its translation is CASSVVAGYGMNTEAFF.

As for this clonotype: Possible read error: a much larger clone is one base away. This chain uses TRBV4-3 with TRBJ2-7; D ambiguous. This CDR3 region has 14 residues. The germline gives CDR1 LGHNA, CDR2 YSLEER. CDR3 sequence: CACSQDVQLYEQYF. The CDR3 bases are TGCGCCTGCAGCCAAGATGTACAGCTCTACGAGCAGTACTTC.